This T cell receptor beta chain was captured by sequencing in a study of blood T cell repertoires in COVID-19. Profiling relied on immunoSEQ multiplex PCR, and the TCRdb table lists in-frame clones only, not all of them. In the table there are around 430,000 clones, 87% of which are singletons. Only one count was recorded for this clone. Trimming stripped 5 bases from V and 0 bases from J, with 20 bases between. The CDR3 sequence is 17 residues long. Germline V gene lookup returns CDR1 SGHRS and CDR2 YFSETQ. This receptor was obtained from a woman aged 45-59 years who had recovered from COVID-19. The chain carries TRBV5-1 and TRBJ2-5; D unclear. Sequenced sample: PBMCs or T cells enriched from blood (not recorded which). The CDR3 loop reads CASRNTRGTWDQETQYF. DNA for the CDR3: TGCGCCAGCAGGAATACCCGAGGTACCTGGGACCAAGAGACCCAGTACTTC. Full variable domain (remainder filled in from reference TRBV5-1 and TRBJ2-5): KAGVTQTPRYLIKTRGQQVTLSCSPISGHRSVSWYQQTPGQGLQFLFEYFSETQRNKGNFPGRFSGRQFSNSRSEMNVSTLELGDSALYLCASRNTRGTWDQETQYFGPGTRLLVL.